This T cell receptor (beta chain) was sequenced in a study of T cells after yellow fever vaccination. This clonotype has more than one count but fewer than ten. TCRdb processed the 5' RACE reads anew with MiXCR; each CDR3 protein has one entry. The profile shows about 260,000 distinct CDR3 sequences, 10% to 15% of them singletons. The V end was cut by 2 bases, the J end by 5 bases, with 6 bases between. The CDR3 has 13 amino acids. The sample was CD4+ T cells sorted from PBMCs, taken 45 days after the yellow fever booster vaccination. This chain uses TRBV12-3 or TRBV12-4 with TRBJ1-4, with D uncertain. This clonotype was obtained from a young man who received the YFV17D yellow fever vaccine. The CDR3 DNA reads TGTGCCAGCAGTTTACATCGAAATGAAAAACTGTTTTTT. This translates into CASSLHRNEKLFF.